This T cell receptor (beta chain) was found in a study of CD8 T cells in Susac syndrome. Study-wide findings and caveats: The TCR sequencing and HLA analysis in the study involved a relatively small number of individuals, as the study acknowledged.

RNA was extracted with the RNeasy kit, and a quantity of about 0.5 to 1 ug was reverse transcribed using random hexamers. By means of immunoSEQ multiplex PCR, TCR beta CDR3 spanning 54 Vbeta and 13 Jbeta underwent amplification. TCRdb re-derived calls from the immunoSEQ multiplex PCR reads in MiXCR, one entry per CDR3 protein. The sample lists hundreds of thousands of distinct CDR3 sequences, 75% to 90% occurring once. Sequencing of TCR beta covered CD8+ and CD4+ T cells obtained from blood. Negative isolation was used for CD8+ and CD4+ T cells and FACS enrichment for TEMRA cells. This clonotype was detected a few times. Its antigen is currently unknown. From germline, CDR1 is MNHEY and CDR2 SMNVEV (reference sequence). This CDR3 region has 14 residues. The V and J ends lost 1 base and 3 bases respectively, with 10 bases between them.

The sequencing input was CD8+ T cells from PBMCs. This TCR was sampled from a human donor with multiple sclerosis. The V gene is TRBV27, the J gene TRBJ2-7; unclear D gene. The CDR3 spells CASSLLGQNYEQYF. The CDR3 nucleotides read TGTGCCAGCAGTTTATTAGGTCAAAACTACGAGCAGTACTTC.